The 21 T cell receptor beta chains reported below all come from one sample, sequenced in a study of blood T cell repertoires in COVID-19. The protocol was immunoSEQ multiplex PCR, while the TCRdb copy is restricted to in-frame clones and leaves out a portion. The sample contains roughly 150,000 clones, about 88% of which appear only once. The sample taken for sequencing was peripheral blood. Receptors originate from a woman aged 80 or over with acute or convalescent COVID-19.

The chain carries TRBV7-2 and TRBJ1-3; D uncertain. The V end lost 4 bases, the J end lost 4 bases, and 5 bases lay between the germline ends. This CDR3 has 12 amino acids. Germline assignment: CDR1 SGHTA and CDR2 FQGNSA. The CDR3: CASSSKGNTIYF. CDR3 DNA: TGTGCCAGCAGCTCTAAGGGAAACACCATATATTTT.

The chain links TRBV11-2 to TRBJ1-2; no reliable D call. Germline CDR1 is SGHAT and CDR2 is FQNNGV. Trimming left V 7 bases short and J 0 bases short, with 15 bases between. This CDR3 region has 15 residues. CDR3 DNA sequence: TGTGCCAGCACTAAAGGGTCGGGAGCTAACTATGGCTACACCTTC. It codes for CASTKGSGANYGYTF.

This chain joins TRBV5-1 and TRBJ2-1, with 15 bases aligning to TRBD2. The V gene's germline CDR1 is SGHRS and CDR2 YFSETQ. This CDR3 spans 17 amino acids. J lost 4 bases, V lost 0 bases, and 2 bases had no gene match. This CDR3 reads CASSLAGTSGGYNEQFF. CDR3 nucleotides: TGCGCCAGCAGCTTGGCCGGGACTAGCGGGGGGTACAATGAGCAGTTCTTC.

V usage is TRBV11-3 and J usage is TRBJ2-2; 7 nucleotides line up with TRBD2. The germline CDR1 and CDR2 sequences are SGHNT and YENEEA. The CDR3 runs to 15 residues. The V and J ends lost 2 bases and 6 bases, in that order; junction bases with no gene match: 6. CDR3 DNA: TGTGCCAGCAGCTTATCCGGACTAGGGTCCGGGGAGCTGTTTTTT. It is translated as CASSLSGLGSGELFF.

DNA for the CDR3: TGTGCCAGCAGCTTACTGGCTAGCGGATTCCAAGAGACCCAGTACTTC. Its protein product is CASSLLASGFQETQYF. This rearrangement joins TRBV11-1 to TRBJ2-5; 7 positions agree with TRBD2. Germline loops: CDR1 SGHAT, CDR2 FQDESV (reference sequence). The CDR3 is 16 residues long. Trimming at V came to 2 bases and at J to 1 base, leaving 7 bases not matched to a gene.

The gene calls are TRBV7-2 and TRBJ2-7; weak D call: TRBD1 (6 bases). Trimming stripped 1 base from V and 2 bases from J, with 9 bases between. The CDR3 consists of 14 residues. Germline-derived CDR1 and CDR2 are SGHTA and FQGNSA. CDR3 nucleotides: TGTGCCAGCAGCTTAGGCAGGGGCACCTACGAGCAGTACTTC. Translated: CASSLGRGTYEQYF.

The chain joins TRBV18 to TRBJ1-2; the D gene is possibly TRBD1 (5 bases). V was clipped by 3 bases and J by 10 bases, with 18 bases between them. This CDR3 has 14 amino acids. Germline lookup yields CDR1 KGHSH and CDR2 LQKENI. In DNA form, the CDR3 reads TGTGCCAGCTCACCTTACGGACACCGATTTGACTACACCTTC. It encodes CASSPYGHRFDYTF.

The rearrangement joins TRBV6-2 or TRBV6-3 to TRBJ2-7; TRBD1 might be the D (5 bases). The V gene lost 2 bases and the J gene lost 3 bases, with 8 bases spanning the gap. Germline CDR1 is MNHEY and CDR2 is SVGEGT. The CDR3 is made up of 13 amino acids. The CDR3 DNA follows: TGTGCCAGCAGTTACCCCCAGGGCTACGAGCAGTACTTC. Translating gives CASSYPQGYEQYF.

The J gene is TRBJ2-7, the V gene TRBV12-3 or TRBV12-4; D is possibly TRBD1 (6 bases). V was pared by 3 bases and J by 3 bases, with 9 bases between. This CDR3 has 13 amino acids. For the CDR3, the DNA is TGTGCCAGCAGTTTCTCCAGGGGCTACGAGCAGTACTTC. This codes for CASSFSRGYEQYF.

Notes on this clone: Other DNA sequences of this sample code for an identical CDR3. The rearrangement uses TRBV5-1 and TRBJ2-1; D gene uncertain. Germline-derived CDR1 and CDR2 are SGHRS and YFSETQ. CDR3 size: 15 residues. Trimming cost V 2 bases and J 0 bases, with 9 bases left between them. CDR3 nucleotides: TGCGCCAGCAGCTTAGGCGGAACCTCCTACAATGAGCAGTTCTTC. It codes for CASSLGGTSYNEQFF.

The chain combines TRBV19 with TRBJ1-2; D is unresolved. Per the germline V gene, CDR1 is LNHDA and CDR2 is SQIVND (reference sequence). V lost 5 bases, J lost 8 bases, and 15 bases lay in between. CDR3 length: 13 amino acids. The CDR3 nucleotides are TGTGCCAGTAGTTCCCTGCGGTTAGGCGGCTACACCTTC. It encodes CASSSLRLGGYTF. The whole variable domain, remainder taken from reference TRBV19 and TRBJ1-2, is DGGITQSPKYLFRKEGQNVTLSCEQNLNHDAMYWYRQDPGQGLRLIYYSQIVNDFQKGDIAEGYSVSREKKESFPLTVTSAQKNPTAFYLCASSSLRLGGYTFGSGTRLTVV.

This clone has more than one count but fewer than ten. The chain employs TRBV29-1 and TRBJ1-5, with no clear D. The CDR3 runs to 12 residues. Germline-derived CDR1 and CDR2 are SQVTM and ANQGSEA. The V gene lost 8 bases and the J gene lost 5 bases, with 13 bases spanning the gap. In nucleotides, the CDR3 is TGCAGCATACAAGTCGGGGATCAGCCCCAGCATTTT. As protein: CSIQVGDQPQHF.

The chain is built from TRBV27 and TRBJ2-3; TRBD2 aligns across 8 bases. Germline V CDR1 and CDR2: MNHEY, SMNVEV (reference sequence). The V and J ends lost 5 bases and 3 bases, in that order; junction bases with no gene match: 4. The CDR3 runs 14 residues. DNA for the CDR3: TGTGCCAGCAGTCCGGGGACTAGTACAGATACGCAGTATTTT. Amino acid sequence: CASSPGTSTDTQYF.

This clone showed up just a few times. The chain couples TRBV28 to TRBJ1-1; TRBD1 agrees at 9 bases. The J segment lost 0 bases and the V segment lost 6 bases, leaving 14 bases of the junction unmatched. The germline gives CDR1 MDHEN, CDR2 SYDVKM. The CDR3 spans 18 residues. CDR3 residues: CASRIPVGQGGVNTEAFF. CDR3 in DNA: TGTGCCAGCAGGATCCCCGTGGGACAGGGCGGGGTGAACACTGAAGCTTTCTTT.

The chain links TRBV24-1 to TRBJ2-1; 10 bases line up with TRBD1. CDR1 KGHDR and CDR2 SFDVKD come from the germline V gene. J gave up 3 bases and V 4 bases, and 5 bases lay outside the gene matches. The CDR3 consists of 16 residues. CDR3 amino acids: CATSEDGQGGYNEQFF. CDR3 nucleotides: TGTGCCACCAGTGAGGATGGACAGGGGGGCTACAATGAGCAGTTCTTC.

This clone was seen a handful of times. CDR3 amino acids: CASSVDRNTAQHF. As DNA, the CDR3 is TGTGCCAGCAGCGTCGACAGGAATACGGCCCAGCATTTT. This chain joins TRBV11-2 and TRBJ1-5, with a possible D match to TRBD1 (6 bases). Trimming shortened V by 5 bases and J by 11 bases, and 16 bases separated the two germline ends. This CDR3 has 13 amino acids. CDR1 SGHAT and CDR2 FQNNGV come from the germline V gene.

This clone was seen a few times. The chain combines TRBV30 with TRBJ1-2; 7 nucleotides align to TRBD1. CDR1 is GTSNPN, CDR2 SVGIG, per germline (reference sequence). The junction had 8 bases not matched to a gene; V was cut back by 3 bases and J by 4 bases. The CDR3 runs 14 residues. CDR3: CAWSRRDRSYGYTF. Here the CDR3 DNA reads TGTGCCTGGAGCCGCCGGGACAGATCCTATGGCTACACCTTC.

V and J are TRBV25-1 and TRBJ1-4; TRBD1 aligns across 9 bases. CDR1 and CDR2 from the germline V gene are MGHDK and SYGVNS. The CDR3 is made up of 15 amino acids. V was pared by 6 bases and J by 7 bases, with 9 bases of the junction left unmatched. DNA of the CDR3: TGTGCCAGCAGCGGGACAGGGCCGGGCGGTGAAAAACTGTTTTTT. Translated, it gives CASSGTGPGGEKLFF.

The V gene is TRBV5-1, the J gene TRBJ2-7, with TRBD1 identical over 7 bases. From germline, CDR1 is SGHRS and CDR2 YFSETQ. J was trimmed by 2 bases and V by 7 bases; bases with no gene match: 3. This CDR3 contains 12 residues. The CDR3 is CASPTGTYEQYF. The CDR3 DNA reads as TGCGCCAGCCCGACAGGGACCTACGAGCAGTACTTC.

The DNA of the CDR3 is TGTGCCAGCAGTCTAAACACCGGGGAGCTGTTTTTT. Translated: CASSLNTGELFF. The chain carries TRBV6-5 and TRBJ2-2; D is uncertain. The germline V gene encodes CDR1 MNHEY and CDR2 SVGAGI. V lost 5 bases, J lost 2 bases, and 3 bases lay in between. There are 12 residues in the CDR3.

The chain links TRBV5-4 to TRBJ2-3, with D uncertain. V lost 2 bases to trimming and J lost 1 base, with 14 bases between them. There are 16 residues in the CDR3. CDR1 and CDR2 (germline): SGHNT, YYREEE (reference sequence). DNA of the CDR3: TGTGCCAGCAGCTTCGCGGCGGAATCGGGCACAGATACGCAGTATTTT. As protein: CASSFAAESGTDTQYF.